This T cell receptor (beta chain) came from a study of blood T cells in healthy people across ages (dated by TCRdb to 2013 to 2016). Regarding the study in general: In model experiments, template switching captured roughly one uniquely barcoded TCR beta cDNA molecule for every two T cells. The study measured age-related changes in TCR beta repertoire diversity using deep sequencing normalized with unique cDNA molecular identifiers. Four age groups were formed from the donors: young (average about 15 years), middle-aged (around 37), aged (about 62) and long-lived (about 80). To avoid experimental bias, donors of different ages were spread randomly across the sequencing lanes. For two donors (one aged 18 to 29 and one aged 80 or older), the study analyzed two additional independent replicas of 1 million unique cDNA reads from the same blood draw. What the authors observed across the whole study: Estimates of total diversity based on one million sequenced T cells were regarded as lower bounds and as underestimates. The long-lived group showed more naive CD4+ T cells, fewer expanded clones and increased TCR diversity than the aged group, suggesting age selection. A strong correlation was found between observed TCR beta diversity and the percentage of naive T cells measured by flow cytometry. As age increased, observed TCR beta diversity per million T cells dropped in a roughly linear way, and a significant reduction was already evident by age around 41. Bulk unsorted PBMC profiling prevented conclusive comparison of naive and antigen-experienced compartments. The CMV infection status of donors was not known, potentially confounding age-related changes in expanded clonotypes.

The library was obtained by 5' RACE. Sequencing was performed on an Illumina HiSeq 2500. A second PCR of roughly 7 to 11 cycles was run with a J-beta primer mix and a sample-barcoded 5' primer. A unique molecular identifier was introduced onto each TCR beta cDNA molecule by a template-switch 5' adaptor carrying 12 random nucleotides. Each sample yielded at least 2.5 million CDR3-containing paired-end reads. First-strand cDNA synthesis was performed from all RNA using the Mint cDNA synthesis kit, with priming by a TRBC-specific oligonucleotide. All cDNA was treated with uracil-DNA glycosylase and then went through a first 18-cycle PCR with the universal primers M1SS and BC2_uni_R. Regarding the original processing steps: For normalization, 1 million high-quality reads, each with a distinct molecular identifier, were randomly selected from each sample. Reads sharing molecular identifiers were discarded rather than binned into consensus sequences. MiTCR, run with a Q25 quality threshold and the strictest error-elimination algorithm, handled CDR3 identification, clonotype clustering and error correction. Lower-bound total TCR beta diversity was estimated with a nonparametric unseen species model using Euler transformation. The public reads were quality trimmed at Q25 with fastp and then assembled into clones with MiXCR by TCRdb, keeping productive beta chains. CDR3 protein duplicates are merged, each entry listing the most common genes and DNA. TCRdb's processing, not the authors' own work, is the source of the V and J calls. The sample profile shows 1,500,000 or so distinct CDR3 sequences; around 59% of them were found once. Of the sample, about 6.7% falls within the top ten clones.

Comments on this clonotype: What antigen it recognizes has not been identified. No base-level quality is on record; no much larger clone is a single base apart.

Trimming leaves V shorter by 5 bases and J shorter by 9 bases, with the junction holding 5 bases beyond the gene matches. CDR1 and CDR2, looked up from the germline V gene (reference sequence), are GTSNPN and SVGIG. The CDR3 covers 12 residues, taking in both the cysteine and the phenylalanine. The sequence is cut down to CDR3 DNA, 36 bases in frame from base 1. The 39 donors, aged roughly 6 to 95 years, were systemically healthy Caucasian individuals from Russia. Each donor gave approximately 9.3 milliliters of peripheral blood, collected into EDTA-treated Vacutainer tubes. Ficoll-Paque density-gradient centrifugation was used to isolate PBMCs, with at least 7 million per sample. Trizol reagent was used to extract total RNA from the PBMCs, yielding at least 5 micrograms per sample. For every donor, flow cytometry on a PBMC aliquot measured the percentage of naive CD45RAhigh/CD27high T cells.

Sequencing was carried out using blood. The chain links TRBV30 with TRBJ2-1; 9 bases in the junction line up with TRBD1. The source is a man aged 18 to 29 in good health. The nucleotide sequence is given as TGTGCCTGGGCCCCGACAGGGGGTGAGCAGTTCTTC. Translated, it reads CAWAPTGGEQFF.